The 14 T cell receptor beta chains reported below all come from one sample, sequenced in a study of cytomegalovirus exposure and HLA in healthy donors. The PCR used 60 Vbeta and 13 Jbeta primers. Produced via immunoSEQ multiplex PCR; TCRdb's table is partial and in-frame only. The table lists 150,000 to 180,000 clones, about four fifths of them singletons. The material sequenced was PBMCs. The source is a young man in good health and CMV-seropositive.

This sequence joins TRBV5-1 and TRBJ1-1, with a weak D call TRBD1 (6 bases). CDR3 size: 15 residues. The germline CDR1 and CDR2 sequences are SGHRS and YFSETQ. The germline V and J ends were trimmed by 4 bases and 4 bases, with 17 bases remaining between them. CDR3 residues: CASSGGGGMGTEAFF. CDR3 nucleotides: TGCGCCAGCAGCGGGGGCGGGGGAATGGGCACTGAAGCTTTCTTT. The full variable domain, in which reference TRBV5-1 and TRBJ1-1 provide the parts outside the CDR3, is KAGVTQTPRYLIKTRGQQVTLSCSPISGHRSVSWYQQTPGQGLQFLFEYFSETQRNKGNFPGRFSGRQFSNSRSEMNVSTLELGDSALYLCASSGGGGMGTEAFFGQGTRLTVV.

The chain combines TRBV30 with TRBJ1-2; the D gene is possibly TRBD1 (6 bases). Germline V CDR1 and CDR2: GTSNPN, SVGIG (reference sequence). V was shortened by 5 bases and J by 3 bases, with 13 bases between the two germline ends. The CDR3 consists of 13 residues. CDR3 sequence reads: CAWVRDTHYGYTF. CDR3 nucleotides: TGTGCCTGGGTGAGGGACACCCACTATGGCTACACCTTC.

For the CDR3, the DNA is TGTGCCAGCAGCACGGGAGGACCCTACGAGCAGTACTTC. It encodes CASSTGGPYEQYF. The gene calls are TRBV6-1 and TRBJ2-7; 7 bases fit TRBD2. This CDR3 has 13 residues. In germline, CDR1 is MNHNS, CDR2 SASEGT. V lost 6 bases, J lost 2 bases, and 4 bases stayed unmatched.

The gene calls are TRBV5-1 and TRBJ1-2, with 7 nucleotides matching TRBD1. This CDR3 has 15 amino acids. V gave up 0 bases and J gave up 0 bases; unmatched junction bases: 2. The germline V gene encodes CDR1 SGHRS and CDR2 YFSETQ. CDR3 region: CASSLEDRANYGYTF. The CDR3 DNA sequence: TGCGCCAGCAGCTTGGAAGACAGGGCTAACTATGGCTACACCTTC.

This rearrangement joins TRBV10-1 to TRBJ2-3; TRBD2 might be the D (6 bases). The CDR3 has 16 amino acids. Germline CDR1 and CDR2: WNHNN and SYGVQD (reference sequence). Trimming pared 0 bases from V and 4 bases from J, leaving 14 bases between. Written as DNA, the CDR3 is TGCGCCAGCAGTGAGTCGATTTTCAGGGACTCAGATACGCAGTATTTT. This gives the protein CASSESIFRDSDTQYF.

The rearrangement links TRBV30 to TRBJ1-5; no firm D call. Germline CDR1 GTSNPN, CDR2 SVGIG (reference sequence). This CDR3 contains 13 residues. The V and J ends lost 1 base and 0 bases respectively, with 4 bases between them. The CDR3 here is CAWSAHSNQPQHF. DNA of the CDR3: TGTGCCTGGAGTGCCCATAGCAATCAGCCCCAGCATTTT.

The rearrangement links TRBV11-3 to TRBJ1-5; 8 bases align to TRBD1. The CDR3 covers 18 residues. The germline V gene has CDR1 SGHNT and CDR2 YENEEA. Trimming removed 0 bases from V and 3 bases from J; junction bases left unmatched: 10. CDR3 sequence reads: CASSLECWDRLLNQPQHF. The CDR3 DNA reads TGTGCCAGCAGCTTAGAGTGCTGGGACAGGTTGCTCAATCAGCCCCAGCATTTT.

The chain has TRBV28 and TRBJ2-7, with D tentatively TRBD1 (5 bases). The V gene lost 5 bases and the J gene lost 3 bases, with 17 bases spanning the gap. Germline V CDR1 and CDR2: MDHEN, SYDVKM. The CDR3 length is 15 residues. Written as DNA, the CDR3 is TGTGCCAGCAGTGACGGACAATTACTACACTACGAGCAGTACTTC. It yields the protein CASSDGQLLHYEQYF.

This chain uses TRBV19 with TRBJ1-1, with TRBD1 matching over 7 bases. Germline V CDR1 and CDR2: LNHDA, SQIVND (reference sequence). The V gene end was trimmed by 4 bases and the J gene end by 10 bases; junction bases not matched to a gene: 15. The CDR3 length is 15 residues. CDR3 bases: TGTGCCAGTAGTACTACGACAGGGTCCCGTACCGGAGCTTTCTTT. This codes for CASSTTTGSRTGAFF.

The chain recombines TRBV9 with TRBJ2-1; 7 nucleotides line up with TRBD2. The germline gives CDR1 SGDLS, CDR2 YYNGEE. The CDR3 runs 16 residues. Trimming removed 4 bases from V and 6 bases from J; junction bases left unmatched: 13. CDR3 sequence reads: CASSPPSRGVGNEQFF. In DNA form, the CDR3 reads TGTGCCAGCAGCCCCCCAAGTCGGGGGGTCGGCAATGAGCAGTTCTTC. The entire variable domain, with the rest obtained from reference TRBV9 and TRBJ2-1, is as follows: DSGVTQTPKHLITATGQRVTLRCSPRSGDLSVYWYQQSLDQGLQFLIQYYNGEERAKGNILERFSAQQFPDLHSELNLSSLELGDSALYFCASSPPSRGVGNEQFFGPGTRLTVL.

This clone was observed a few times. The chain is built from TRBV10-1 and TRBJ2-2; TRBD1 matches at 7 bases. The V segment lost 4 bases and the J segment 3 bases; nucleotides outside the gene matches: 2. This CDR3 has 14 residues. Germline assignment: CDR1 WNHNN and CDR2 SYGVQD (reference sequence). CDR3 loop: CASSGTGDTGELFF. In nucleotides, the CDR3 is TGCGCCAGCAGTGGCACAGGGGACACCGGGGAGCTGTTTTTT.

The rearrangement uses TRBV6-6 and TRBJ2-2, with D possibly matching TRBD1 (6 bases). CDR3 length equals 16 residues. CDR1 MNHNY and CDR2 SVGAGI come from the germline V gene (reference sequence). Trimming cost V 10 bases and J 0 bases, with 18 bases left between them. CDR3 amino acids: CAILPGEGANTGELFF. CDR3 sequence (DNA): TGTGCCATCCTCCCGGGTGAGGGGGCGAACACCGGGGAGCTGTTTTTT.

V gene TRBV28 combines with J gene TRBJ1-5; D is unclear. Per germline, CDR1 MDHEN and CDR2 SYDVKM. CDR3 length: 15 amino acids. Trimming shortened V by 8 bases and J by 0 bases, and 14 bases separated the two germline ends. This CDR3 is CASGENQYSNQPQHF. In nucleotides, the CDR3 is TGTGCCAGCGGGGAGAACCAATATAGCAATCAGCCCCAGCATTTT.

This clone has just a few counts. The chain carries TRBV21-1 and TRBJ2-1; the table names TRBD2, a call not compared with the DNA. TRBV21-1 constitutes a pseudogene. The CDR3 extends over 15 amino acids. CDR3 sequence: CARGPGLSSYNEQFF. The DNA of the CDR3 is TGTGCCCGGGGTCCGGGACTCAGCTCCTACAATGAGCAGTTCTTC.